This T cell receptor beta chain was obtained from a study of shared clonotypes between healthy human individuals. Trimming left V 0 bases short and J 1 base short, with 9 bases between. The CDR3 length is 15 residues. CDR1 and CDR2 (germline): SGHRS, YFSETQ. Here immunoSEQ multiplex PCR was the method, and the copy in TCRdb shows in-frame clones only, minus some. The sample contains over 850,000 clones, roughly 74% of which appear only once. This clone was counted a few times. The origin of this receptor is a man in his late teens or twenties in good health. Some clones in this sample may be carry-over from other donors' samples. The sample taken for sequencing was memory CD4+ T cells from PBMCs. Subset in this sample: CD45RA-negative fraction. The J gene is TRBJ2-3, the V gene TRBV5-1; D unclear. The CDR3 nucleotides read TGCGCCAGCAGCTTGGGCGCATGGGGCACAGATACGCAGTATTTT. It translates to CASSLGAWGTDTQYF.